One and the same sample provided the 21 T cell receptor beta chains below, sequenced in a study of blood T cell repertoires in COVID-19. Only in-frame clones appear in the TCRdb table, and some are missing; sequencing was by immunoSEQ multiplex PCR. The sample lists around 430,000 clones, around 88% occurring once. The sample consisted of peripheral blood. All receptors derive from a woman aged 45-59 years with COVID-19, enrolled during active disease.

The chain joins TRBV20-1 to TRBJ1-5, with D possibly matching TRBD1 (5 bases). Germline values: CDR1 DFQATT, CDR2 SNEGSKA (reference sequence). CDR3 length equals 16 residues. Deletions cut 3 bases from V and 7 bases from J, with 22 bases between. CDR3 in amino acids: CSASRNQGGLGQPQHF. The CDR3 DNA reads TGCAGTGCTAGTCGTAATCAGGGCGGTTTGGGGCAGCCCCAGCATTTT.

This sequence joins TRBV30 and TRBJ2-1; D is uncertain. Germline values: CDR1 GTSNPN, CDR2 SVGIG (reference sequence). V was cut by 2 bases and J by 9 bases, with 14 bases left in between. The length of the CDR3 is 13 residues. The DNA of the CDR3 is TGTGCCTGGAGTCCTAGGAAGGCCGGTGAGCAGTTCTTC. It encodes CAWSPRKAGEQFF.

This clone was counted a few times. The chain couples TRBV10-3 to TRBJ2-7; 10 nucleotides match TRBD1. Germline lookup yields CDR1 ENHRY and CDR2 SYGVKD. V dropped 6 bases and J dropped 2; count of bases not matched to a gene: 7. There are 15 residues in the CDR3. CDR3 in amino acids: CAISLGQGSTYEQYF. For the CDR3, the DNA is TGTGCCATCAGCCTGGGACAGGGGTCAACCTACGAGCAGTACTTC.

V usage is TRBV5-1 and J usage is TRBJ2-7, with D possibly matching TRBD1 (6 bases). V was pared by 6 bases and J by 1 base, with 8 bases between. CDR1 is SGHRS, CDR2 YFSETQ, per germline. The CDR3 totals 12 residues. The DNA of the CDR3 is TGCGCCAGCACGGGACAATCCTACGAGCAGTACTTC. It yields the protein CASTGQSYEQYF.

The V gene is TRBV30, the J gene TRBJ1-2, with D hard to call. The V end lost 2 bases, the J end lost 0 bases, and 4 bases lay between the germline ends. Germline V gene sequence: CDR1 GTSNPN, CDR2 SVGIG (reference sequence). This CDR3 is built from 12 residues. In DNA form, the CDR3 reads TGTGCCTGGAGTACACCTAACTATGGCTACACCTTC. It translates to CAWSTPNYGYTF.

As to this clone: This sample also contains other DNA sequences that code for the same CDR3. The V call is TRBV7-3, the J call TRBJ2-1; D is ambiguous. Germline lookup yields CDR1 SGHTA and CDR2 FQGTGA. The CDR3 has 13 amino acids. The V and J ends lost 2 bases and 5 bases respectively, with 7 bases between them. CDR3 residues: CASSLGSNNEQFF. As DNA, the CDR3 is TGTGCCAGCAGCTTAGGCAGTAACAATGAGCAGTTCTTC.

V is TRBV2 and J is TRBJ1-6; D remains ambiguous. The CDR3 contains 14 residues. Germline-derived CDR1 and CDR2 are SNHLY and FYNNEI. Trimming removed 3 bases at V and 11 bases at J, with 14 bases between. Here the CDR3 DNA reads TGTGCCAGCAGTGAGGAAGGCTCGGGGACACCCCTCCACTTT. Translated: CASSEEGSGTPLHF.

The gene calls are TRBV6-6 and TRBJ1-5; 7 bases fit TRBD1. Looked up from germline, CDR1 is MNHNY and CDR2 is SVGAGI (reference sequence). V shed 5 bases, J shed 0 bases, and the junction held 13 bases outside the gene matches. There are 18 residues in the CDR3. CDR3 protein: CASSPRGIGTASNQPQHF. CDR3 bases: TGTGCCAGCAGTCCCCGGGGGATTGGGACAGCTAGCAATCAGCCCCAGCATTTT.

This clone was detected ten times or more. V is TRBV5-1 and J is TRBJ2-6, with 13 bases lining up with TRBD2. J was trimmed by 0 bases and V by 4 bases; bases with no gene match: 10. CDR1 SGHRS and CDR2 YFSETQ come from the germline V gene. CDR3 length equals 20 residues. The CDR3 spells CASSPTGTSGDRSGANVLTF. The CDR3 DNA reads TGCGCCAGCAGCCCCACCGGGACTAGCGGGGACCGCTCTGGGGCCAACGTCCTGACTTTC. Combining the CDR3 with reference TRBV5-1 and TRBJ2-6 gives the whole variable domain KAGVTQTPRYLIKTRGQQVTLSCSPISGHRSVSWYQQTPGQGLQFLFEYFSETQRNKGNFPGRFSGRQFSNSRSEMNVSTLELGDSALYLCASSPTGTSGDRSGANVLTFGAGSRLTVL.

This sequence joins TRBV11-3 and TRBJ2-3; TRBD1 is a possible D gene (5 bases). The V gene's germline CDR1 is SGHNT and CDR2 YENEEA. The CDR3 covers 12 residues. Trimming stripped 5 bases from V and 8 bases from J, with 11 bases between. CDR3 bases: TGTGCCAGCAGCCCTGGGGCCAGTACGCAGTATTTT. It codes for CASSPGASTQYF.

The chain carries TRBV27 and TRBJ2-1; D may be TRBD2 (6 bases). This CDR3 contains 12 residues. Germline V gene sequence: CDR1 MNHEY, CDR2 SMNVEV (reference sequence). V was clipped by 7 bases and J by 6 bases, with 10 bases between them. CDR3 nucleotides: TGTGCCAGCATCGGAGGGACCAATGAGCAGTTCTTC. Its translation: CASIGGTNEQFF.

The chain combines TRBV11-2 with TRBJ2-1; TRBD1 matches at 7 bases. Trimming at V came to 7 bases and at J to 9 bases, leaving 12 bases not matched to a gene. Germline CDR1 reads SGHAT; CDR2 reads FQNNGV. The CDR3 consists of 14 residues. The CDR3 DNA sequence: TGTGCCAGCACCAAGAACAGGGGCCGGGGTGAGCAGTTCTTC. Translated: CASTKNRGRGEQFF.

The chain joins TRBV7-7 to TRBJ2-7; tentatively, D is TRBD1 (5 bases). Per the germline V gene, CDR1 is SSHAT and CDR2 is FNYEAQ (reference sequence). V shed 5 bases and J shed 3 bases, with 20 bases lying between them. CDR3 length: 16 amino acids. The DNA for the CDR3 is TGTGCCAGCAGCCGGCATACAGGAAGGGAAATCTACGAGCAGTACTTC. This translates into CASSRHTGREIYEQYF.

This chain uses TRBV9 with TRBJ1-6; tentative D call: TRBD1 (6 bases). The CDR3 is made up of 14 amino acids. The V end lost 6 bases, the J end lost 10 bases, and 17 bases lay between the germline ends. Germline V gives CDR1 SGDLS, CDR2 YYNGEE. This chain's CDR3 is CASNKWGGGSPLHF. In nucleotides, the CDR3 is TGTGCCAGCAACAAGTGGGGGGGCGGCTCACCCCTCCACTTT.

The gene calls are TRBV9 and TRBJ1-3; the D gene is possibly TRBD1 (6 bases). Germline V gene sequence: CDR1 SGDLS, CDR2 YYNGEE. This CDR3 contains 15 residues. V was cut by 4 bases and J by 8 bases, with 19 bases left in between. CDR3 sequence (DNA): TGTGCCAGCAGCCCTCGGTGGGGGGGGCAGGACACCATATATTTT. As protein: CASSPRWGGQDTIYF.

J is TRBJ2-3 and V is TRBV19; possible D gene TRBD1, 6 bases. Germline V gene data show CDR1 as LNHDA and CDR2 as SQIVND (reference sequence). Trimming cost V 5 bases and J 6 bases, with 12 bases left between them. The CDR3 contains 13 residues. In DNA form, the CDR3 reads TGTGCCAGTAGTGTGGGGGCAGAGGATACGCAGTATTTT. It codes for CASSVGAEDTQYF. The full variable domain, rest sourced from reference TRBV19 and TRBJ2-3, is DGGITQSPKYLFRKEGQNVTLSCEQNLNHDAMYWYRQDPGQGLRLIYYSQIVNDFQKGDIAEGYSVSREKKESFPLTVTSAQKNPTAFYLCASSVGAEDTQYFGPGTRLTVL.

A word on this clone: Other nucleotide sequences from this sample produce the same CDR3. The rearrangement links TRBV7-9 to TRBJ1-1, with D unclear. Germline CDR1 and CDR2: SEHNR and FQNEAQ (reference sequence). V gave up 3 bases and J gave up 1 base, with 3 bases separating them. The CDR3 contains 12 residues. This CDR3 reads CASSFRNTEAFF. CDR3 nucleotides: TGTGCCAGCAGCTTTCGGAACACTGAAGCTTTCTTT.

The rearrangement joins TRBV4-2 to TRBJ2-1, with TRBD2 matching over 9 bases. With V trimmed by 5 bases and J by 6 bases, 8 bases remained unmatched. The germline V gene encodes CDR1 LGHNA and CDR2 YNFKEQ. The CDR3 extends over 15 amino acids. Here the CDR3 reads CASSSRLAEGNEQFF. The CDR3, as DNA: TGTGCCAGCAGCTCTCGACTAGCGGAAGGCAATGAGCAGTTCTTC.

V gene TRBV13 combines with J gene TRBJ2-3; possibly TRBD2 for D (5 bases). CDR3 size: 13 residues. CDR1 and CDR2 (germline): PRHDT, FYEKMQ (reference sequence). V lost 5 bases and J lost 7, with 13 bases in between. CDR3: CASSTRGSHTQYF. In nucleotides, the CDR3 is TGTGCCAGCAGCACCCGGGGTTCCCATACGCAGTATTTT.

V usage is TRBV19 and J usage is TRBJ1-1, with a weak D call TRBD1 (6 bases). The V gene lost 2 bases and the J gene lost 1 base, with 11 bases spanning the gap. This CDR3 is built from 15 residues. Germline CDR1 LNHDA, CDR2 SQIVND (reference sequence). The CDR3 DNA is TGTGCCAGTAGTATAAGTTGGGACAAGAACACTGAAGCTTTCTTT. This encodes CASSISWDKNTEAFF.

The V gene is TRBV6-5, the J gene TRBJ1-6, with 8 bases fitting TRBD1. Germline loops: CDR1 MNHEY, CDR2 SVGAGI. V gave up 2 bases and J gave up 8 bases; unmatched junction bases: 5. The CDR3 sequence is 15 residues long. The CDR3 spells CASSYLTGGHSPLHF. CDR3 bases: TGTGCCAGCAGTTACCTCACAGGGGGGCATTCACCCCTCCACTTT.